The present T cell receptor (beta chain) was sequenced within a study of prognosis after radiotherapy for stage I lung cancer. The wider study: Participants consisted of stage I non-small cell lung cancer patients, who were enrolled between 2018 and January 2019.

This CDR3 contains 14 residues. V was shortened by 0 bases and J by 4 bases, with 9 bases between the two germline ends. Germline V CDR1 and CDR2: SGHAT, FQNNGV. There are many counts of this clonotype. Its specificity is unknown. Amplicons of TCR beta CDR3 were generated from genomic DNA by two-round multiplex PCR. Used in first-round PCR were primers specific to each TRBV and TRBJ gene. One entry per CDR3 protein results from TCRdb running MiXCR on the multiplex PCR reads. The table lists about 59,000 distinct CDR3 sequences, about 30% of them singletons. Findings and caveats of the study: Lower values of Shannon entropy after stereotactic body radiation therapy were seen in patients who developed distant metastases.

The blood draw at each of two time points yielded approximately 6 milliliters of peripheral blood. The V and J genes are TRBV11-2 and TRBJ1-2; no definite D call. Sequencing was performed on PBMCs, taken before or after stereotactic body radiation therapy (not recorded which). This TCR came from a donor at least 50 years old with non-small cell lung cancer. The CDR3 loop is CASSLDRVSYGYTF. CDR3 sequence (DNA): TGTGCCAGCAGCTTAGATAGGGTGAGCTATGGCTACACCTTC.